One and the same sample provided the 23 T cell receptor beta chains below, sequenced in a study of T cell responses to AZD1222 COVID-19 vaccine. Assay used: immunoSEQ multiplex PCR; TCRdb lists only in-frame clones, some missing. The repertoire holds fewer than 150,000 clones, with around 86% as singletons. Material: peripheral blood, obtained on day 0 of AZD1222 vaccination. The receptors originated from an adult in good health.

This clone was detected once. This sequence joins TRBV13 and TRBJ1-1; no firm D call. V shed 5 bases and J shed 3 bases, with 13 bases lying between them. Germline CDR1 reads PRHDT; CDR2 reads FYEKMQ (reference sequence). The CDR3 spans 14 residues. DNA for the CDR3: TGTGCCAGCAGCCCCCGGCCGCGGGACACTGAAGCTTTCTTT. Encoded protein: CASSPRPRDTEAFF. The variable domain in full, completed from reference TRBV13 and TRBJ1-1, reads AAGVIQSPRHLIKEKRETATLKCYPIPRHDTVYWYQQGPGQDPQFLISFYEKMQSDKGSIPDRFSAQQFSDYHSELNMSSLELGDSALYFCASSPRPRDTEAFFGQGTRLTVV.

For this clone: This CDR3 is also generated by other DNA sequences in the sample. The CDR3 loop is CASSFTSGSSYEQYF. The CDR3 bases are TGTGCCAGCAGCTTTACTAGCGGTAGCTCCTACGAGCAGTACTTC. V gene TRBV11-2 combines with J gene TRBJ2-7, with TRBD2 matching 8 bases. The length of the CDR3 is 15 residues. The ends lost 3 bases at V and 0 bases at J; junction bases unmatched: 4. CDR1 and CDR2 from the germline V gene are SGHAT and FQNNGV. The entire variable domain, with the rest obtained from reference TRBV11-2 and TRBJ2-7, is as follows: EAGVAQSPRYKIIEKRQSVAFWCNPISGHATLYWYQQILGQGPKLLIQFQNNGVVDDSQLPKDRFSAERLKGVDSTLKIQPAKLEDSAVYLCASSFTSGSSYEQYFGPGTRLTVT.

This chain links TRBV5-4 with TRBJ2-2, with D possibly being TRBD1 or TRBD2 (6 bases each). Between the trimmed V and J ends, which lost 2 bases and 4 bases, there was a span of 15 bases. Germline CDR1 reads SGHNT; CDR2 reads YYREEE (reference sequence). CDR3 length: 16 residues. CDR3 sequence: CASSFWGARPTGELFF. The CDR3 nucleotides are TGTGCCAGCAGCTTTTGGGGGGCACGACCCACCGGGGAGCTGTTTTTT.

The J gene is TRBJ1-6, the V gene TRBV6-5, with no clear D. Germline V CDR1 and CDR2: MNHEY, SVGAGI. Trimming stripped 7 bases from V and 10 bases from J, with 17 bases between. This CDR3 region has 14 residues. CDR3 region: CASTEWALESPLHF. The DNA for the CDR3 is TGTGCCAGCACCGAGTGGGCCCTGGAGTCACCCCTCCACTTT.

This clone has more than one count but fewer than ten. The V and J genes are TRBV15 and TRBJ2-2; 11 bases match TRBD1. CDR3 length equals 16 residues. Germline V gene sequence: CDR1 LNHNV, CDR2 YYDKDF (reference sequence). V shed 1 base and J 3 bases; nucleotides not matched to a gene: 1. CDR3 sequence (DNA): TGTGCCACCAGCAGAGGGGACAGGGGGTACACCGGGGAGCTGTTTTTT. Protein product: CATSRGDRGYTGELFF.

At least ten counts were recorded for this clone. The gene calls are TRBV10-1 and TRBJ2-7, with 14 positions matching TRBD2. V shed 3 bases, J shed 12 bases, and the junction held 4 bases outside the gene matches. In germline, CDR1 is WNHNN, CDR2 SYGVQD (reference sequence). CDR3 size: 13 residues. CDR3 DNA sequence: TGCGCCAGCAGTGACTGGACTAGCGGGAGGATGTACTTC. This sequence encodes CASSDWTSGRMYF.

DNA of the CDR3: TGTGCCAGCAGTTTTAGCGGCGGTCGCGGAAACACCATATATTTT. It translates to CASSFSGGRGNTIYF. This sequence joins TRBV28 and TRBJ1-3; D not certain. Germline CDR1 and CDR2: MDHEN and SYDVKM. The CDR3 totals 15 residues. V dropped 3 bases and J dropped 4 bases, with 13 bases sitting between them. The entire variable domain, with the rest obtained from reference TRBV28 and TRBJ1-3, is as follows: DVKVTQSSRYLVKRTGEKVFLECVQDMDHENMFWYRQDPGLGLRLIYFSYDVKMKEKGDIPEGYSVSREKKERFSLILESASTNQTSMYLCASSFSGGRGNTIYFGEGSWLTVV.

The chain joins TRBV4-1 to TRBJ1-2; no definite D call. V was shortened by 0 bases and J by 8 bases, with 10 bases between the two germline ends. Germline CDR1 and CDR2: MGHRA and YSYEKL. The CDR3 contains 13 residues. The CDR3, as DNA: TGCGCCAGCAGCCAAGACGTCCGGGAAGGCTACACCTTC. Its translation: CASSQDVREGYTF.

V usage is TRBV29-1 and J usage is TRBJ2-7; the match to TRBD1 covers 9 bases. This CDR3 is built from 13 residues. V shed 3 bases and J 3 bases; nucleotides not matched to a gene: 3. From germline, CDR1 is SQVTM and CDR2 ANQGSEA. In DNA form, the CDR3 reads TGCAGCGTTGAGGTGGGACAGGGCTACGAGCAGTACTTC. Translated, it gives CSVEVGQGYEQYF.

The V gene is TRBV27, the J gene TRBJ1-5, with D perhaps matching TRBD1 (6 bases). V was trimmed by 2 bases and J by 6 bases, leaving 11 bases between them. The germline V gene has CDR1 MNHEY and CDR2 SMNVEV (reference sequence). This CDR3 comprises 14 residues. The CDR3 here is CASSLRGGGQPQHF. The CDR3 nucleotides read TGTGCCAGCAGTTTAAGAGGAGGGGGTCAGCCCCAGCATTTT.

This sequence joins TRBV7-3 and TRBJ2-1; 9 nucleotides agree with TRBD1. The junction had 4 bases not matched to a gene; V was cut back by 5 bases and J by 2 bases. The CDR3 loop spans 15 amino acids. Per the germline V gene, CDR1 is SGHTA and CDR2 is FQGTGA. The CDR3, as DNA: TGTGCCAGCAGCCAACAGGGGGCTACCTACAATGAGCAGTTCTTC. Translating it yields CASSQQGATYNEQFF.

V is TRBV19 and J is TRBJ2-3; D is unresolved. Looked up from germline, CDR1 is LNHDA and CDR2 is SQIVND (reference sequence). CDR3 length: 13 residues. The V end lost 5 bases, the J end lost 5 bases, and 11 bases lay between the germline ends. CDR3 protein: CASSRRLGDTQYF. Here the CDR3 DNA reads TGTGCCAGTAGTCGGCGGTTAGGAGATACGCAGTATTTT.

The gene calls are TRBV7-2 and TRBJ2-7; D is ambiguous. CDR1 and CDR2 from the germline V gene are SGHTA and FQGNSA. The CDR3 runs to 14 residues. V was pared by 3 bases and J by 2 bases, with 11 bases between. CDR3 sequence: CASSFERGPYEQYF. The CDR3 region has the DNA TGTGCCAGCAGCTTCGAGCGTGGTCCCTACGAGCAGTACTTC.

This chain uses TRBV30 with TRBJ2-7, with a possible D match to TRBD2 (6 bases). Germline V gene sequence: CDR1 GTSNPN, CDR2 SVGIG (reference sequence). Trimming removed 3 bases at V and 2 bases at J, with 14 bases between. This CDR3 has 14 amino acids. For the CDR3, the DNA is TGTGCCTGGAGAGCCGGGGGTCTAGCCTACGAGCAGTACTTC. Protein sequence: CAWRAGGLAYEQYF.

V gene TRBV12-3 or TRBV12-4 combines with J gene TRBJ2-1; perhaps TRBD1 as D (6 bases). The CDR3 has 13 amino acids. Deletions cut 4 bases from V and 4 bases from J, with 8 bases between. This CDR3 is CASSYQGYNEQFF. The CDR3 nucleotides read TGTGCCAGCAGTTATCAGGGGTACAATGAGCAGTTCTTC.

This chain links TRBV18 with TRBJ2-2; 10 bases align to TRBD2. V trimming: 3 bases; J trimming: 1 base; junction bases outside the gene matches: 2. The CDR3 extends over 16 amino acids. Germline V lookup: CDR1 KGHSH, CDR2 LQKENI. DNA of the CDR3: TGTGCCAGCTCACCCAGACTAGCGGGGAACACCGGGGAGCTGTTTTTT. Encoded protein: CASSPRLAGNTGELFF.

J is TRBJ1-2 and V is TRBV4-2; no firm D call. Germline V gives CDR1 LGHNA, CDR2 YNFKEQ. Trimming pared 0 bases from V and 5 bases from J, leaving 10 bases between. CDR3 length: 14 residues. The CDR3 region has the DNA TGTGCCAGCAGCCAAGACTTCCCCCCTTATGGCTACACCTTC. This translates into CASSQDFPPYGYTF.

The rearrangement uses TRBV21-1 and TRBJ2-3; the D call TRBD2 from the table was never checked on the DNA. TRBV21-1 is a listed pseudogene. The CDR3 is 18 residues long. DNA of the CDR3: TGTGCCAGCAGCACTCGGGATAGCGGGAGGGGTGGCACAGATACGCAGTATTTT. This encodes CASSTRDSGRGGTDTQYF.

This sequence joins TRBV10-1 and TRBJ2-4; 7 bases are a match to TRBD1. The J segment lost 1 base and the V segment lost 2 bases, leaving 14 bases of the junction unmatched. Looked up from germline, CDR1 is WNHNN and CDR2 is SYGVQD (reference sequence). This CDR3 is 19 amino acids long. CDR3 protein: CASSETRGQPKGAKNIQYF. The CDR3 region has the DNA TGCGCCAGCAGTGAGACCCGGGGACAGCCCAAGGGGGCCAAAAACATTCAGTACTTC.

Notes on this clone: The CDR3 does not close with the conserved phenylalanine or tryptophan, likely indicating a read error. Because the CDR3's place on the DNA is in doubt, the DNA is left out and the CDR3 is given as listed by TCRdb. The J gene is TRBJ1-3, the V gene TRBV6-5. With termini counted, the CDR3 has 10 amino acids. Germline CDR1 MNHEY, CDR2 SVGAGI. CDR3 protein: CASSYGEIQD.

DNA of the CDR3: TGTGCCAGTAGTCGTGGTGGGGCGAGTAATGAAAAACTGTTTTTT. This gives the protein CASSRGGASNEKLFF. The chain couples TRBV19 to TRBJ1-4; D perhaps matches TRBD1 (5 bases). CDR1 and CDR2 from the germline V gene are LNHDA and SQIVND (reference sequence). This CDR3 contains 15 residues. V was cut by 5 bases and J by 4 bases, with 14 bases left in between.

The rearrangement uses TRBV28 and TRBJ2-7; D gene ambiguous. The CDR3 consists of 14 residues. The V end was cut by 3 bases, the J end by 3 bases, with 12 bases between. Germline V gene sequence: CDR1 MDHEN, CDR2 SYDVKM. This CDR3 reads CASSFGLPVYEQYF. The CDR3, as DNA: TGTGCCAGCAGTTTTGGGTTGCCCGTCTACGAGCAGTACTTC.

The V gene is TRBV7-7, the J gene TRBJ2-7; perhaps TRBD1 as D (6 bases). V was shortened by 0 bases and J by 4 bases, with 7 bases between the two germline ends. Germline-derived CDR1 and CDR2 are SSHAT and FNYEAQ (reference sequence). The CDR3 totals 13 residues. The DNA for the CDR3 is TGTGCCAGCAGCTTAGCGGGGGCTTACGAGCAGTACTTC. It yields the protein CASSLAGAYEQYF.